This entry features one T cell receptor (beta chain) sequence. The sample carries other DNA sequences with the same CDR3. This record belongs to a study of blood T cell repertoires in COVID-19. Profiling relied on immunoSEQ multiplex PCR, and the TCRdb table lists in-frame clones only, not all of them. Of 230,000 or so clones in the sample, around 81% were seen once. V lost 3 bases and J lost 5, with 7 bases in between. The CDR3 is 12 residues long. From germline, CDR1 is KGHSH and CDR2 LQKENI. Specimen: peripheral blood. The rearrangement joins TRBV18 to TRBJ2-5; D is possibly TRBD2 (5 bases). The receptor's source is a man over 45 with active or convalescent COVID-19. The CDR3 here is CASSPRRETQYF. The CDR3 coding sequence is TGTGCCAGCTCACCGAGGAGGGAGACCCAGTACTTC.